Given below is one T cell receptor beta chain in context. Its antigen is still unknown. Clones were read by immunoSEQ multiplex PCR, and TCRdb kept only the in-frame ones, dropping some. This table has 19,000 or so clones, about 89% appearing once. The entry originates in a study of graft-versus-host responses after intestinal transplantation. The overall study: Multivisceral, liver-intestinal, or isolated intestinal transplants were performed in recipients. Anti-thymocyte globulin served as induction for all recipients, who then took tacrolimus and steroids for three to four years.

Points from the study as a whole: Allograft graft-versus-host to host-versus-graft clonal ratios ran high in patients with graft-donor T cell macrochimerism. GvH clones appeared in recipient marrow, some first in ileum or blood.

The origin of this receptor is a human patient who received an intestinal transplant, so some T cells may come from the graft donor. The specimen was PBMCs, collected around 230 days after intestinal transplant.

This chain's CDR3 is CASSEPGEGYNEQFF. The CDR3 DNA sequence: TGTGCCAGCAGTGAACCAGGGGAAGGATACAATGAGCAGTTCTTC. This chain connects TRBV25-1 to TRBJ2-1; D might be TRBD1 (6 bases). With 2 bases removed from V and 4 bases from J, the gap between germline ends came to 12 bases. The CDR3 totals 15 residues. Germline V gives CDR1 MGHDK, CDR2 SYGVNS.